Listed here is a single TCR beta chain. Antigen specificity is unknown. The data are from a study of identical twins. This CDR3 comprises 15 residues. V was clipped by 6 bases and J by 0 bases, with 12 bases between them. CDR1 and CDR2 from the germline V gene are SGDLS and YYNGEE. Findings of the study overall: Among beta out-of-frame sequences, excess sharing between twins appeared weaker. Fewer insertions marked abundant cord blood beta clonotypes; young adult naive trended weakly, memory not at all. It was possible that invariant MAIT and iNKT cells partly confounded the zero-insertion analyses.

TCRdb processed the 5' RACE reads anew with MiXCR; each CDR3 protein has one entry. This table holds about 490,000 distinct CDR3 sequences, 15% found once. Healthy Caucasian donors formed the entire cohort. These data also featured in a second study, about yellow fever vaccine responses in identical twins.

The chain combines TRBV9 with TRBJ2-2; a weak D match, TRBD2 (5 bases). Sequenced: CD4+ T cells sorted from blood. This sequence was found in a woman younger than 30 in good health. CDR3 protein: CASTRNSANTGELFF. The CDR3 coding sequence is TGTGCCAGCACTAGGAATAGCGCGAACACCGGGGAGCTGTTTTTT.